This paragraph covers one TCR beta chain sequence. The antigen is undetermined. The source of the sample is a study of shared clonotypes between healthy human individuals. The study, taken as a whole, reports: For naive CD4 cells, roughly 4.8% of clonotypes were shared across four donors.

Replicate PCRs for sorted subsets used approximately 220 ng DNA; this equaled tens of thousands of T cell genomes. Study processing details: ImmunoSEQ junction-only sequences lacked quality scores, so their filtering differed. Libraries were prepared by immunoSEQ multiplex PCR; TCRdb keeps only in-frame clonotypes and omits some of them. For V, J and clone size, that table is used; D and trimming come from the DNA. The sample has 2 million to 2.5 million clones, approximately 90% seen once. The donors, all of them Caucasian adults, lived in Nashville, Tennessee. CDR3 length: 16 amino acids. The germline V gene encodes CDR1 SGHTA and CDR2 FQGNSA. Trimming shortened V by 4 bases and J by 4 bases, and 19 bases separated the two germline ends.

Sequences were obtained from naive CD4+ T cells from PBMCs. Noted subset: CD45RA+ positively selected. The genes are TRBV7-2 and TRBJ1-1; a possible D gene is TRBD1 (6 bases). The TCR comes from a man between 18 and 29 years old in good health. Some clones in this sample may be carry-over from other donors' samples. This chain's CDR3 is CASSYQGRKGSTEAFF. The CDR3 bases are TGTGCCAGCAGCTATCAGGGGCGGAAAGGAAGCACTGAAGCTTTCTTT.